This TCR beta chain was sequenced during a study of blood T cell repertoires in COVID-19. Data came from immunoSEQ multiplex PCR; TCRdb stores just in-frame clones and leaves some out. The sample has roughly 39,000 clones, approximately 88% seen once; the top ten hold approximately 10%. This clone has more than one count but fewer than ten. CDR1 and CDR2 (germline): SGHAT, FQNNGV. CDR3 length: 16 amino acids. After removal of 6 bases from V and 6 bases from J, the junction contained 7 bases not matched to a gene. This sequence originates from an older woman with acute or convalescent COVID-19. This sequence joins TRBV11-2 and TRBJ2-1, with TRBD2 matching 14 bases. The sample comprised peripheral blood. CDR3 coding DNA: TGTGCCAGCAGGTCTCCGACTAGCGGGAGGGTCAATGAGCAGTTCTTC. The encoded protein is CASRSPTSGRVNEQFF.